The 14 T cell receptor beta chains below all came from one sample that was sequenced in a study of post-analysis software for immune sequencing data. Study-wide points: Controls showed lower frequencies than patients for a handful of TRBV segments, and TRBV5-6, TRBV5-1 and TRBV20-1 were among these.

The antigens these receptors bind are not known. Incorporated into the TCR beta cDNA libraries were unique molecular identifiers, which served to reduce PCR and sequencing biases. Using its own MiXCR run on the PCR reads, TCRdb lists one record per CDR3 protein. The sample has a few hundred thousand distinct CDR3 sequences, roughly 36% seen once. What was sequenced was blood. Receptor source: a girl aged 10 to 17 with multiple sclerosis.

This clonotype was counted a few times. The chain is built from TRBV7-9 and TRBJ2-3; D unclear. Germline V CDR1 and CDR2: SEHNR, FQNEAQ (reference sequence). V lost 7 bases and J 1 base, leaving 6 bases between the germline ends. This CDR3 has 12 residues. The CDR3 reads CASTPGTDTQYF. The CDR3 DNA is TGTGCCAGCACACCGGGCACAGATACGCAGTATTTT.

The V call is TRBV12-3 or TRBV12-4, the J call TRBJ1-1, with D unclear. V dropped 2 bases and J dropped 1 base, with 11 bases sitting between them. The CDR3 is made up of 15 amino acids. The CDR3 reads CASSLIILGNTEAFF. CDR3 bases: TGTGCCAGCAGTTTAATTATTTTAGGGAACACTGAAGCTTTCTTT.

This chain links TRBV15 with TRBJ2-1; D possibly uses TRBD1 or TRBD2 (6 bases each). Per the germline V gene, CDR1 is LNHNV and CDR2 is YYDKDF (reference sequence). This CDR3 contains 16 residues. V shed 2 bases and J shed 4 bases, with 15 bases lying between them. The CDR3 loop is CATSRQGGPQYNEQFF. The CDR3, as DNA: TGTGCCACCAGCAGACAAGGGGGGCCTCAATACAATGAGCAGTTCTTC.

The sample holds a few counts of this clonotype. V gene TRBV6-6 combines with J gene TRBJ2-7; unclear D gene. Trimming cost V 2 bases and J 4 bases, with 12 bases left between them. The germline CDR1 and CDR2 sequences are MNHNY and SVGAGI (reference sequence). The CDR3 sequence is 14 residues long. CDR3 sequence (DNA): TGTGCCAGCAGTTACCCTAATACCTTTTACGAGCAGTACTTC. Translation gives CASSYPNTFYEQYF.

There are a few counts of this clonotype. The rearrangement uses TRBV6-6 and TRBJ2-4; unclear D gene. The closer fit of TRBJ2-7 to the DNA end suggests the J call may be wrong. This CDR3 comprises 12 residues. Germline V gene data show CDR1 as MNHNY and CDR2 as SVGAGI (reference sequence). This CDR3 is CASSYSRYEQYF. The CDR3, as DNA: TGTGCCAGCAGTTACTCTCGGTACGAGCAGTACTTC.

The CDR3 DNA reads TGTGCCAGCAGCGTCGGGAGCCTGGCCGGGGCCAACGTCCTGACTTTC. Translation: CASSVGSLAGANVLTF. J is TRBJ2-6 and V is TRBV9; tentative D call: TRBD2 (6 bases). There are 16 residues in the CDR3. V lost 2 bases, J lost 4 bases, and 13 bases lay in between. CDR1 and CDR2 from the germline V gene are SGDLS and YYNGEE.

The rearrangement links TRBV28 to TRBJ2-7; 7 bases fit TRBD1. The CDR3 is 15 amino acids. V gave up 6 bases and J gave up 5 bases; unmatched junction bases: 13. Germline loops: CDR1 MDHEN, CDR2 SYDVKM. CDR3: CASRPFTGARDEQYF. The CDR3 DNA is TGTGCCAGCAGACCATTTACAGGGGCCAGGGACGAGCAGTACTTC.

This rearrangement joins TRBV6-5 to TRBJ2-5, with D unclear. V lost 5 bases to trimming and J lost 11 bases, with 24 bases between them. This CDR3 region has 15 residues. In germline, CDR1 is MNHEY, CDR2 SVGAGI. CDR3 nucleotides: TGTGCCAGCAGTCCCGGACGGAGCTCCTACAATGAGCAGTACTTC. This codes for CASSPGRSSYNEQYF.

Points on this clonotype: A read error may be the cause here, since a much bigger clone is one base away. The chain links TRBV9 to TRBJ1-6, with D possibly being TRBD1 (6 bases). This CDR3 is 14 amino acids long. The germline V gene has CDR1 SGDLS and CDR2 YYNGEE. CDR3 sequence reads: CASSVTGTTSPPHF. As DNA, the CDR3 is TGTGCCAGCAGCGTTACCGGGACAACTTCACCCCCCCACTTT.

The chain combines TRBV7-2 with TRBJ2-1; D is unclear. Germline V gene data show CDR1 as SGHTA and CDR2 as FQGNSA. The CDR3 covers 15 residues. Trimming shortened V by 1 base and J by 7 bases, and 14 bases separated the two germline ends. CDR3 nucleotide sequence: TGTGCCAGCAGCTTAGAGGGCTCCTGGTTGAATGAGCAGTTCTTC. Amino acids: CASSLEGSWLNEQFF. The whole variable domain, remainder taken from reference TRBV7-2 and TRBJ2-1, is GAGVSQSPSNKVTEKGKDVELRCDPISGHTALYWYRQSLGQGLEFLIYFQGNSAPDKSGLPSDRFSAERTGGSVSTLTIQRTQQEDSAVYLCASSLEGSWLNEQFFGPGTRLTVL.

This clonotype was seen repeatedly, ten times or more. J is TRBJ1-5 and V is TRBV7-2; 7 bases fit TRBD1. Germline CDR1 is SGHTA and CDR2 is FQGNSA. Losses at the gene ends were 5 bases for V and 5 bases for J; bases not matched to a gene: 3. The CDR3 runs 13 residues. CDR3 in amino acids: CASSARGDQPQHF. Written as DNA, the CDR3 is TGTGCCAGCAGCGCCAGGGGGGATCAGCCCCAGCATTTT.

This clonotype was observed many times. The genes are TRBV6-5 and TRBJ2-3; D not resolved. The CDR3 spans 13 residues. The V gene's germline CDR1 is MNHEY and CDR2 SVGAGI. Trimming shortened V by 5 bases and J by 4 bases, and 10 bases separated the two germline ends. CDR3 DNA: TGTGCCAGCAGTGATCGGCAGTCAGATACGCAGTATTTT. This gives the protein CASSDRQSDTQYF.

V is TRBV19 and J is TRBJ2-1; D remains ambiguous. The CDR3 spans 14 residues. CDR1 and CDR2 (germline): LNHDA, SQIVND (reference sequence). The ends were cut back, 4 bases at V and 3 bases at J, with 10 bases in the middle. The CDR3 DNA sequence: TGTGCCAGTAGTAGGGCAGACCACTACAATGAGCAGTTCTTC. Residues: CASSRADHYNEQFF.

The chain has TRBV7-2 and TRBJ2-1; D is perhaps TRBD1 (6 bases). This CDR3 comprises 13 residues. Germline CDR1 and CDR2: SGHTA and FQGNSA. Trimming took off 4 bases at V and 4 bases at J, with 8 bases between the two ends. The CDR3 nucleotides read TGTGCCAGCAGCTACGACAGGTACAATGAGCAGTTCTTC. It specifies CASSYDRYNEQFF.